One sample yielded the 21 T cell receptor beta chains listed below, sequenced in a study of cytomegalovirus exposure and HLA in healthy donors. With 60 Vbeta and 13 Jbeta primers, the PCR was carried out. Generated by immunoSEQ multiplex PCR, the TCRdb table keeps only in-frame clones and is missing some. The sample has about 160,000 clones, about 80% seen once. Input material: PBMCs. The receptors shown here come from a man aged 25 to 40 in good health and CMV-seropositive.

This chain joins TRBV27 and TRBJ2-7; 7 nucleotides line up with TRBD1. The length of the CDR3 is 15 residues. After removal of 5 bases from V and 2 bases from J, the junction contained 9 bases not matched to a gene. Germline lookup yields CDR1 MNHEY and CDR2 SMNVEV (reference sequence). The CDR3 reads CASSIRGTVTYEQYF. The CDR3 bases are TGTGCCAGCAGTATACGAGGGACAGTTACCTACGAGCAGTACTTC.

The CDR3 sequence: CASSYSINRGYNEQFF. In DNA, the CDR3 is TGTGCCAGCAGTTACTCGATTAACAGGGGGTACAATGAGCAGTTCTTC. This sequence joins TRBV6-5 and TRBJ2-1; 8 bases agree with TRBD1. The CDR3 has 16 residues. The junction had 5 bases not matched to a gene; V was cut back by 0 bases and J by 4 bases. Germline CDR1 reads MNHEY; CDR2 reads SVGAGI.

This rearrangement joins TRBV6-1 to TRBJ1-2; 11 bases align to TRBD1. Trimming cost V 2 bases and J 7 bases; bases outside gene matches: 6. Per the germline V gene, CDR1 is MNHNS and CDR2 is SASEGT. The CDR3 contains 15 residues. The CDR3 nucleotides are TGTGCCAGCAGTGAACTTGGACAGGGGGCCGGTGGCTACACCTTC. Translated, it gives CASSELGQGAGGYTF.

The J gene is TRBJ2-7, the V gene TRBV29-1; 7 bases match TRBD1. The V and J ends lost 6 bases and 2 bases, in that order; junction bases with no gene match: 7. The CDR3 consists of 13 residues. The V gene's germline CDR1 is SQVTM and CDR2 ANQGSEA. CDR3: CSVSETGAYEQYF. CDR3 sequence (DNA): TGCAGCGTCTCGGAAACAGGGGCCTACGAGCAGTACTTC.

This chain connects TRBV30 to TRBJ1-3, with D possibly TRBD1 on 6 matching bases. CDR1 and CDR2 (germline): GTSNPN, SVGIG (reference sequence). The length of the CDR3 is 18 residues. Trimming left V 0 bases short and J 0 bases short, with 18 bases between. The CDR3 sequence is CAWSVSPPGASSGNTIYF. The CDR3 region has the DNA TGTGCCTGGAGTGTTTCTCCCCCAGGGGCTAGCTCTGGAAACACCATATATTTT. The complete variable domain, with remaining parts taken from reference TRBV30 and TRBJ1-3, reads SQTIHQWPATLVQPVGSPLSLECTVEGTSNPNLYWYRQAAGRGLQLLFYSVGIGQISSEVPQNLSASRPQDRQFILSSKKLLLSDSGFYLCAWSVSPPGASSGNTIYFGEGSWLTVV.

This chain links TRBV9 with TRBJ1-5, with 7 bases lining up with TRBD1. Germline V gene data show CDR1 as SGDLS and CDR2 as YYNGEE. V lost 4 bases and J lost 5; bases outside the gene matches: 6. The CDR3 length is 14 residues. CDR3 region: CASSHGTAYQPQHF. In DNA form, the CDR3 reads TGTGCCAGCAGCCATGGGACAGCTTATCAGCCCCAGCATTTT.

The rearrangement uses TRBV14 and TRBJ2-2, with D possibly being TRBD2 (6 bases). This CDR3 comprises 15 residues. Trimming took 1 base from V and 3 from J, leaving 9 bases between them. Germline V gene sequence: CDR1 SGHDN, CDR2 FVKESK. CDR3 in amino acids: CASSQVRGYTGELFF. The CDR3 DNA is TGTGCCAGCAGCCAAGTTCGGGGGTACACCGGGGAGCTGTTTTTT.

The chain has TRBV4-1 and TRBJ2-5; tentative D call: TRBD2 (6 bases). The closer fit of TRBJ2-7 to the DNA end suggests the J call may be wrong. The CDR3 loop spans 13 amino acids. Germline CDR1 is MGHRA and CDR2 is YSYEKL. For the CDR3, the DNA is TGCGCCAGCAGGGCCGGGAGCTCCTACGAGCAGTACTTC. Protein product: CASRAGSSYEQYF.

This clone was observed once. This chain uses TRBV9 with TRBJ2-5, with 8 nucleotides matching TRBD2. V was clipped by 0 bases and J by 1 base; unmatched bases: 11. CDR1 and CDR2 from the germline V gene are SGDLS and YYNGEE. The CDR3 covers 18 residues. The CDR3 loop reads CASSVEPGVSGTQETQYF. CDR3 DNA sequence: TGTGCCAGCAGCGTAGAACCCGGAGTTAGCGGGACCCAAGAGACCCAGTACTTC.

The V gene is TRBV9, the J gene TRBJ1-2; tentatively, D is TRBD1 (6 bases). This CDR3 comprises 14 residues. V was shortened by 4 bases and J by 4 bases, with 14 bases between the two germline ends. Germline V gene sequence: CDR1 SGDLS, CDR2 YYNGEE. The DNA of the CDR3 is TGTGCCAGCAGCACCCGGGGGGCAGGCTATGGCTACACCTTC. As protein: CASSTRGAGYGYTF.

The chain links TRBV29-1 to TRBJ2-1, with 8 positions matching TRBD1. Unmatched junction bases numbered 7, after V lost 6 bases and J lost 3 bases. The CDR3 totals 14 residues. Per the germline V gene, CDR1 is SQVTM and CDR2 is ANQGSEA. CDR3 amino acids: CSVGVDRDYNEQFF. CDR3 bases: TGCAGCGTCGGAGTGGACAGGGACTACAATGAGCAGTTCTTC.

This chain links TRBV4-1 with TRBJ2-7; 9 positions match TRBD2. Germline CDR1 is MGHRA and CDR2 is YSYEKL. The trim removed 3 bases at V and 3 bases at J, leaving 6 bases unmatched. The CDR3 is made up of 15 amino acids. The DNA for the CDR3 is TGCGCCAGCAGCCAGGACGGGACTAGCTTCTACGAGCAGTACTTC. Protein: CASSQDGTSFYEQYF.

The chain has TRBV28 and TRBJ2-1; possibly TRBD1 for D (6 bases). The CDR3 covers 15 residues. Trimming cost V 6 bases and J 4 bases, with 16 bases left between them. The V gene's germline CDR1 is MDHEN and CDR2 SYDVKM. CDR3 nucleotides: TGTGCCAGCAGGGCTGGGTCCGGACAGTACAATGAGCAGTTCTTC. This sequence encodes CASRAGSGQYNEQFF.

There are a few counts of this clone. The rearrangement joins TRBV6-5 to TRBJ1-4, with D unclear. The CDR3 spans 14 residues. CDR1 and CDR2 from the germline V gene are MNHEY and SVGAGI. V gave up 3 bases and J gave up 0 bases, with 5 bases separating them. CDR3 DNA sequence: TGTGCCAGCAGTTATCAGGCAACTAATGAAAAACTGTTTTTT. It yields the protein CASSYQATNEKLFF.

The V gene is TRBV4-1, the J gene TRBJ2-3; D is uncertain. Between the trimmed V and J ends, which lost 5 bases and 2 bases, there was a span of 20 bases. Germline-derived CDR1 and CDR2 are MGHRA and YSYEKL. This CDR3 has 17 amino acids. In DNA, the CDR3 is TGCGCCAGCAGCTCCTTTTTTTTCGAGAAGCTCACAGATACGCAGTATTTT. It specifies CASSSFFFEKLTDTQYF.

This clone was seen a few times. The CDR3 region is CASSPGPGREQYF. CDR3 in DNA: TGTGCCAGCAGCCCCGGGCCCGGGAGAGAGCAGTACTTC. This chain joins TRBV7-2 and TRBJ2-7; D possibly corresponds to TRBD2 (6 bases). This CDR3 is 13 amino acids long. V was clipped by 5 bases and J by 7 bases, with 15 bases between them. In germline, CDR1 is SGHTA, CDR2 FQGNSA.

The CDR3 nucleotides are TGCGCCAGCAGCCCCGGGACAGCCCTTACCTATGGCTACACCTTC. This gives the protein CASSPGTALTYGYTF. J is TRBJ1-2 and V is TRBV4-1, with 7 bases that match TRBD1. Per germline, CDR1 MGHRA and CDR2 YSYEKL. V shed 4 bases and J 4 bases; nucleotides not matched to a gene: 9. CDR3 length: 15 amino acids.

J is TRBJ2-1 and V is TRBV29-1; TRBD2 matches at 9 bases. The V segment lost 2 bases and the J segment 4 bases; nucleotides outside the gene matches: 9. The CDR3 is 16 amino acids. Germline CDR1 and CDR2: SQVTM and ANQGSEA. CDR3 sequence (DNA): TGCAGCGTTGAAAGGAGGCGGGGGGGAAGTTACAATGAGCAGTTCTTC. It yields the protein CSVERRRGGSYNEQFF.

V usage is TRBV7-6 and J usage is TRBJ1-1; D is possibly TRBD1 (6 bases). Trimming shortened V by 4 bases and J by 1 base, and 19 bases separated the two germline ends. This CDR3 region has 17 residues. Germline lookup yields CDR1 SGHVS and CDR2 FNYEAQ. The CDR3 sequence is CASSSAGVGLGNTEAFF. The CDR3 region has the DNA TGTGCCAGCAGCTCCGCAGGGGTGGGCCTAGGGAACACTGAAGCTTTCTTT. Using reference TRBV7-6 and TRBJ1-1 for the parts outside the CDR3, the full variable domain is GAGVSQSPRYKVTKRGQDVALRCDPISGHVSLYWYRQALGQGPEFLTYFNYEAQQDKSGLPNDRFSAERPEGSISTLTIQRTEQRDSAMYRCASSSAGVGLGNTEAFFGQGTRLTVV.

V usage is TRBV7-9 and J usage is TRBJ1-2; TRBD1 might be the D (6 bases). The CDR3 has 13 residues. The V gene lost 4 bases and the J gene lost 2 bases, with 8 bases spanning the gap. Germline V CDR1 and CDR2: SEHNR, FQNEAQ (reference sequence). In nucleotides, the CDR3 is TGTGCCAGCAGCTCCGGACAGAACTATGGCTACACCTTC. Translation: CASSSGQNYGYTF.

This clone was found a few times. V is TRBV6-1 and J is TRBJ2-3; unclear D gene. V was trimmed by 1 base and J by 3 bases, leaving 14 bases between them. The CDR3 totals 16 residues. Germline V CDR1 and CDR2: MNHNS, SASEGT. The CDR3 DNA reads as TGTGCCAGCAGTGAAGGATTCAGGTTCTGGACAGATACGCAGTATTTT. It codes for CASSEGFRFWTDTQYF.